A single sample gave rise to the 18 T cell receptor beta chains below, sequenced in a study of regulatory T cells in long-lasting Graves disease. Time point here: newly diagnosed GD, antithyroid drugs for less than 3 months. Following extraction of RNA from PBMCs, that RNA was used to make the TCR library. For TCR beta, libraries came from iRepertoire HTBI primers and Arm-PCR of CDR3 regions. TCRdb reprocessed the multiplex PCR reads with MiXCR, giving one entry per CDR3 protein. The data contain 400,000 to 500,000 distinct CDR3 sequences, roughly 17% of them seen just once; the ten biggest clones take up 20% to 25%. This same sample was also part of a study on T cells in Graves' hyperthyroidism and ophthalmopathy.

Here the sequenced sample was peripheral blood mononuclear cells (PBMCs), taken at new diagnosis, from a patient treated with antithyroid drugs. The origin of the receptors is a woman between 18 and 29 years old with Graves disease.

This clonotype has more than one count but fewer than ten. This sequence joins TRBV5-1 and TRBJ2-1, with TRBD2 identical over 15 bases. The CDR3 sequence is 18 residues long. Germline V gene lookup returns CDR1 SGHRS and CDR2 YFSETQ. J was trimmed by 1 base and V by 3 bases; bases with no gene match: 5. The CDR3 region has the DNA TGCGCCAGCAGCTACGGACTAGCGGGAGGGGCTTCCTACAATGAGCAGTTCTTC. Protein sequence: CASSYGLAGGASYNEQFF.

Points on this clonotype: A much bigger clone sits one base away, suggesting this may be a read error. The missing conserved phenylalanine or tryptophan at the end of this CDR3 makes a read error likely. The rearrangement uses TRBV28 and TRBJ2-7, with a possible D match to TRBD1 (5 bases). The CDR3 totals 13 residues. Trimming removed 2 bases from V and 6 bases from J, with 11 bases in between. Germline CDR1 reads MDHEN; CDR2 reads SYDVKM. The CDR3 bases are TGTGCCAGCAGTTTAGCAGGGCTCTTCGAGCAGTACATC. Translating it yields CASSLAGLFEQYI.

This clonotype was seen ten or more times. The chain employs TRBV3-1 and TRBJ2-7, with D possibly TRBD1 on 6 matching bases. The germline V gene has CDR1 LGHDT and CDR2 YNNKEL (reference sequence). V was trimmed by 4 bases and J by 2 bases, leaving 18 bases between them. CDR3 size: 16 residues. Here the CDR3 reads CASSLGLDSGAYEQYF. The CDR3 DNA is TGTGCCAGCAGCCTAGGCTTGGACAGTGGGGCCTACGAGCAGTACTTC.

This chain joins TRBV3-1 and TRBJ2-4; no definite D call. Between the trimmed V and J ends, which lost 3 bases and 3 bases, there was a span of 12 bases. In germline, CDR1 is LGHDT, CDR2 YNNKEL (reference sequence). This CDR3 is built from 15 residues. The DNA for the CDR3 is TGTGCCAGCAGCCAGAGAGAGAGAAGCAAAAACATTCAGTACTTC. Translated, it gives CASSQRERSKNIQYF.

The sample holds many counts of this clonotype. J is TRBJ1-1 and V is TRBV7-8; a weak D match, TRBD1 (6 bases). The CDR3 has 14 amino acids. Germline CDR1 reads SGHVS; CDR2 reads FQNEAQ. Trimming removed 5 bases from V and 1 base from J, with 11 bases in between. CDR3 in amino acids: CASSQETGNTEAFF. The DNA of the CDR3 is TGTGCCAGCAGCCAAGAGACAGGGAACACTGAAGCTTTCTTT.

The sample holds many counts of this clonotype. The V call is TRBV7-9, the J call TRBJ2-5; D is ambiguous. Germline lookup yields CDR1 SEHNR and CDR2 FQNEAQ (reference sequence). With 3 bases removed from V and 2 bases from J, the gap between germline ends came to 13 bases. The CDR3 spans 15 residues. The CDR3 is CASSFNRPSQETQYF. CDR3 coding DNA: TGTGCCAGCAGCTTTAATCGGCCCAGTCAAGAGACCCAGTACTTC.

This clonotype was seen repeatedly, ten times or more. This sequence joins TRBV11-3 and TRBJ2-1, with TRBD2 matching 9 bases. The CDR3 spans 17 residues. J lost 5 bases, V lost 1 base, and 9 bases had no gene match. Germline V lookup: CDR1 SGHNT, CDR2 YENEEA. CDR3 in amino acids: CASSLALAGVKNNEQFF. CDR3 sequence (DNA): TGTGCCAGCAGCTTAGCCTTAGCGGGAGTAAAAAACAATGAGCAGTTCTTC. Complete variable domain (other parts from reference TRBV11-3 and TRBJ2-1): EAGVVQSPRYKIIEKKQPVAFWCNPISGHNTLYWYLQNLGQGPELLIRYENEEAVDDSQLPKDRFSAERLKGVDSTLKIQPAELGDSAVYLCASSLALAGVKNNEQFFGPGTRLTVL.

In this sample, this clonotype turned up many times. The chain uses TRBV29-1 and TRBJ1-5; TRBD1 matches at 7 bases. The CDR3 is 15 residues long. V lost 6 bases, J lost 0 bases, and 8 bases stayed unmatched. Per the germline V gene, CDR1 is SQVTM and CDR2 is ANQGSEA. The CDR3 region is CSVATGVSSNQPQHF. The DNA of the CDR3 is TGCAGCGTAGCTACAGGGGTCAGTAGCAATCAGCCCCAGCATTTT.

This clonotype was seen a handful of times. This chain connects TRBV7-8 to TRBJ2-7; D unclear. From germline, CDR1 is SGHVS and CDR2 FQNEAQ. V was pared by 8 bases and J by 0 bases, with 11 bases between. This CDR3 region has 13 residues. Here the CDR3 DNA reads TGTGCCAGCGGGCTAAGGAGCTCCTACGAGCAGTACTTC. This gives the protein CASGLRSSYEQYF. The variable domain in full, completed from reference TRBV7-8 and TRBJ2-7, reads GAGVSQSPRYKVAKRGQDVALRCDPISGHVSLFWYQQALGQGPEFLTYFQNEAQLDKSGLPSDRFFAERPEGSVSTLKIQRTQQEDSAVYLCASGLRSSYEQYFGPGTRLTVT.

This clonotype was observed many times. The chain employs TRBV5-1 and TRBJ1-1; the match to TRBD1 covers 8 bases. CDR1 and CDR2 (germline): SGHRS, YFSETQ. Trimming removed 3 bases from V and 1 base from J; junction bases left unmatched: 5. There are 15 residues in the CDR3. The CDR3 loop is CASSWITGGNTEAFF. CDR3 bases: TGCGCCAGCAGCTGGATCACAGGGGGGAACACTGAAGCTTTCTTT.

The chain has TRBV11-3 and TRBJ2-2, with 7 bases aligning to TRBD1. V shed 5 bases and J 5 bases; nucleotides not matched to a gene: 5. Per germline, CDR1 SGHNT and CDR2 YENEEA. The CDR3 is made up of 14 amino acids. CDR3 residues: CASSPKTGTGELFF. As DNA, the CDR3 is TGTGCCAGCAGCCCGAAGACAGGGACCGGGGAGCTGTTTTTT. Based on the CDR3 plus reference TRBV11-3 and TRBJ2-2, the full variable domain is EAGVVQSPRYKIIEKKQPVAFWCNPISGHNTLYWYLQNLGQGPELLIRYENEEAVDDSQLPKDRFSAERLKGVDSTLKIQPAELGDSAVYLCASSPKTGTGELFFGEGSRLTVL.

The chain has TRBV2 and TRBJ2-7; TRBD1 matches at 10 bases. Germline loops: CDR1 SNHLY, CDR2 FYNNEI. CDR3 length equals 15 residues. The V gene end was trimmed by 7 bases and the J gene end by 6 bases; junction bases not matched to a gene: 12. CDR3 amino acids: CASKLTGTGDTEQYF. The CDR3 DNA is TGTGCCAGCAAACTTACCGGGACAGGGGATACCGAGCAGTACTTC. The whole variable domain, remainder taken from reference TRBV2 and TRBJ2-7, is EPEVTQTPSHQVTQMGQEVILRCVPISNHLYFYWYRQILGQKVEFLVSFYNNEISEKSEIFDDQFSVERPDGSNFTLKIRSTKLEDSAMYFCASKLTGTGDTEQYFGPGTRLTVT.

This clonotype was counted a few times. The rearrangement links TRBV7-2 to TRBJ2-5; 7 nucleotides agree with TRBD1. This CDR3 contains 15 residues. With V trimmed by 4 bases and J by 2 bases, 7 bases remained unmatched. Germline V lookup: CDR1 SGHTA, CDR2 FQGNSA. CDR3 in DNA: TGTGCCAGCAGCTCCCGGACAGGAATACAAGAGACCCAGTACTTC. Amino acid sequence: CASSSRTGIQETQYF.

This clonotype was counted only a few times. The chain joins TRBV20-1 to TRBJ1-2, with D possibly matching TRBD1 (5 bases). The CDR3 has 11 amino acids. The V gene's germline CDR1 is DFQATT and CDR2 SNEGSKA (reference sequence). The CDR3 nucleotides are TGCAGAGGGGATTCGGACTATGGCTACACCTTC. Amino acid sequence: CRGDSDYGYTF.

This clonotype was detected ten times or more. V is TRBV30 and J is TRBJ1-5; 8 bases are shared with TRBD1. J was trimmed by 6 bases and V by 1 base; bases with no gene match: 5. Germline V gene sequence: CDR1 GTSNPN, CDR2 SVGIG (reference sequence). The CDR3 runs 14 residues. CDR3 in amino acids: CAWSERTGRQPQHF. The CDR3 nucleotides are TGTGCCTGGAGTGAAAGGACAGGGCGTCAGCCCCAGCATTTT.

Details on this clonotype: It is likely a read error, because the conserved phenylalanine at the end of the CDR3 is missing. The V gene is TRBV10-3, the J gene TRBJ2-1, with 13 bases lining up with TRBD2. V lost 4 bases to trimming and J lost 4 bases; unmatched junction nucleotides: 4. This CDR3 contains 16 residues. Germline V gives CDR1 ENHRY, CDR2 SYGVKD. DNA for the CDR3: TGTGCCATCAGTGCCCTGGGACTAGCGGGATACAATGAGCAGTTCTCC. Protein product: CAISALGLAGYNEQFS.

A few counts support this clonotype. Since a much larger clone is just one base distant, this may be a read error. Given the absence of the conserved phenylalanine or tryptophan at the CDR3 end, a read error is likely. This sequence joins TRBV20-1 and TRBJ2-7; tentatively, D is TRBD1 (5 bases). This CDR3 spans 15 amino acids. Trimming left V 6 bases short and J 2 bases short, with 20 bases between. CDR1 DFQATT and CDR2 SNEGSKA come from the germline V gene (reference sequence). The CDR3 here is CSASAWGVNPYEQYL. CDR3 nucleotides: TGCAGTGCAAGCGCCTGGGGCGTCAACCCCTACGAGCAGTACCTC.

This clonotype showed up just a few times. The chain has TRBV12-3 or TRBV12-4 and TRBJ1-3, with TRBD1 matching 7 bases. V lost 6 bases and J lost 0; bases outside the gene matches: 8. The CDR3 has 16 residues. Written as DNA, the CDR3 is TGTGCCAGCAGCACGGGACAGACCCGCTCTGGAAACACCATATATTTT. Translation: CASSTGQTRSGNTIYF.